The 26 T cell receptor beta chains given below trace back to one sample, sequenced in a study of TIL therapy for anti-PD-1-resistant metastatic lung cancer. This was the immunoSEQ v3 assay. The method was immunoSEQ multiplex PCR; TCRdb's version includes in-frame clones alone and lacks a portion of them. The table lists about 100,000 clones, less than 70% of them singletons. The time point is: pre-treatment sample, taken before nivolumab and TIL therapy. Tumor tissue came from excised metastases, mostly pleural nodules or supraclavicular lymph nodes. The sequenced sample was tumor tissue, obtained at baseline. All receptors come from a person between 25 and 79 years old with non-small cell lung cancer.

This clone was detected once. The genes are TRBV6-6 and TRBJ2-1; weak D call: TRBD2 (6 bases). V was trimmed by 6 bases and J by 0 bases, leaving 15 bases between them. The CDR3 is 16 amino acids. Germline CDR1 MNHNY, CDR2 SVGAGI (reference sequence). The CDR3 reads CASSDNAGSSYNEQFF. The CDR3 nucleotides read TGTGCCAGCAGCGATAACGCGGGGAGCTCCTACAATGAGCAGTTCTTC.

The gene calls are TRBV6-5 and TRBJ2-7; possibly TRBD1 for D (5 bases). The CDR3 is 15 residues long. Germline CDR1 is MNHEY and CDR2 is SVGAGI. V was trimmed by 0 bases and J by 0 bases, leaving 9 bases between them. CDR3 sequence reads: CASSYSETVSYEQYF. DNA for the CDR3: TGTGCCAGCAGTTACTCCGAGACAGTCTCCTACGAGCAGTACTTC.

This chain joins TRBV28 and TRBJ1-1, with D perhaps TRBD1 (6 bases). CDR3 length: 14 residues. Germline V CDR1 and CDR2: MDHEN, SYDVKM. The V and J ends lost 3 bases and 3 bases respectively, with 11 bases between them. CDR3: CASSFGGADTEAFF. DNA of the CDR3: TGTGCCAGCAGTTTTGGGGGCGCGGACACTGAAGCTTTCTTT.

The chain has TRBV18 and TRBJ1-2; perhaps TRBD1 as D (5 bases). V dropped 3 bases and J dropped 5 bases, with 16 bases sitting between them. This CDR3 comprises 15 residues. Germline loops: CDR1 KGHSH, CDR2 LQKENI. CDR3 sequence (DNA): TGTGCCAGCTCACCCACCGACAGCGGGGGGTATGGCTACACCTTC. Protein product: CASSPTDSGGYGYTF.

Of note for this clone: Its ends do not fully match the called genes, so a read error is possible. This rearrangement joins TRBV7-2 to TRBJ2-7; TRBD1 or TRBD2 may be the D gene (5 bases each). The CDR3 consists of 15 residues. CDR1 SGHTA and CDR2 FQGNSA come from the germline V gene. The CDR3 nucleotides are TGTGCCAGCAGCTTAGCGGGGACCCAGACCCTCCGGATCCACTTC. Residues: CASSLAGTQTLRIHF.

The chain combines TRBV28 with TRBJ2-7; no reliable D call. CDR1 is MDHEN and CDR2 is SYDVKM in the germline V gene. V shed 2 bases and J shed 3 bases, with 5 bases lying between them. This CDR3 is built from 12 residues. In DNA form, the CDR3 reads TGTGCCAGCAGTTTAGGGGACTACGAGCAGTACTTC. Translation: CASSLGDYEQYF.

This clone appeared a single time. The chain has TRBV13 and TRBJ2-5; TRBD2 matches 11 bases. V was clipped by 5 bases and J by 2 bases; unmatched bases: 10. The CDR3 has 17 residues. CDR1 and CDR2 from the germline V gene are PRHDT and FYEKMQ (reference sequence). The CDR3 DNA is TGTGCCAGCAGCCCATTAGCGGGAGGGCCTAAGCAAGAGACCCAGTACTTC. Translated: CASSPLAGGPKQETQYF. The full variable domain, with the rest looked up from reference TRBV13 and TRBJ2-5, is AAGVIQSPRHLIKEKRETATLKCYPIPRHDTVYWYQQGPGQDPQFLISFYEKMQSDKGSIPDRFSAQQFSDYHSELNMSSLELGDSALYFCASSPLAGGPKQETQYFGPGTRLLVL.

This clone was seen only once. CDR3 residues: CASKTDYSYEQYF. DNA for the CDR3: TGTGCCAGCAAAACGGACTACTCCTACGAGCAGTACTTC. The chain recombines TRBV12-3 or TRBV12-4 with TRBJ2-7; D perhaps matches TRBD2 (6 bases). The CDR3 has 13 residues. Deletions cut 7 bases from V and 0 bases from J, with 10 bases between.

Here the CDR3 DNA reads TGTGCCAGCAGCCCTGGACAGGGTTCCGTTGGGCGGTACTTC. Residues: CASSPGQGSVGRYF. The chain carries TRBV14 and TRBJ2-7, with 8 nucleotides matching TRBD1. The CDR3 totals 14 residues. Trimming at V came to 4 bases and at J to 12 bases, leaving 14 bases not matched to a gene. Germline CDR1 reads SGHDN; CDR2 reads FVKESK. Full variable domain (remainder filled in from reference TRBV14 and TRBJ2-7): EAGVTQFPSHSVIEKGQTVTLRCDPISGHDNLYWYRRVMGKEIKFLLHFVKESKQDESGMPNNRFLAERTGGTYSTLKVQPAELEDSGVYFCASSPGQGSVGRYFGPGTRLTVT.

This clone was seen more than once but under ten times. V usage is TRBV29-1 and J usage is TRBJ2-7, with D perhaps TRBD2 (5 bases). The V end lost 4 bases, the J end lost 1 base, and 8 bases lay between the germline ends. This CDR3 spans 12 amino acids. From germline, CDR1 is SQVTM and CDR2 ANQGSEA. CDR3 amino acids: CSVVRGSYEQYF. In nucleotides, the CDR3 is TGCAGCGTTGTCCGGGGTTCCTACGAGCAGTACTTC.

This clone was seen repeatedly, ten times or more. The V call is TRBV4-2, the J call TRBJ1-2; TRBD1 matches 7 bases. The CDR3 is 13 amino acids. Germline lookup yields CDR1 LGHNA and CDR2 YNFKEQ. V shed 1 base, J shed 8 bases, and the junction held 4 bases outside the gene matches. The CDR3 reads CASSQVQGGGYTF. DNA of the CDR3: TGTGCCAGCAGCCAAGTGCAGGGGGGAGGCTACACCTTC.

The chain recombines TRBV18 with TRBJ1-5, with D possibly being TRBD1 (5 bases). V was cut by 6 bases and J by 4 bases, with 19 bases left in between. The CDR3 is 16 amino acids. The germline CDR1 and CDR2 sequences are KGHSH and LQKENI. In DNA, the CDR3 is TGTGCCAGCTCGCCCCAGGGAGGGGAAACGAATCAGCCCCAGCATTTT. Protein product: CASSPQGGETNQPQHF.

The chain has TRBV6-4 and TRBJ2-5; TRBD2 matches at 7 bases. Germline lookup yields CDR1 MRHNA and CDR2 SNTAGT. The CDR3 length is 13 residues. Trimming took 4 bases from V and 5 from J; bases not matched to a gene: 4. CDR3 amino acids: CASSVRGGETQYF. The CDR3 DNA sequence: TGTGCCAGCAGTGTTCGGGGAGGGGAGACCCAGTACTTC.

The rearrangement links TRBV7-2 to TRBJ1-1; maybe TRBD1 (5 bases). The ends were cut back, 4 bases at V and 2 bases at J, with 14 bases in the middle. The length of the CDR3 is 15 residues. Germline V gene data show CDR1 as SGHTA and CDR2 as FQGNSA. CDR3 residues: CASSSGADRNTEAFF. CDR3 coding DNA: TGTGCCAGCAGCTCCGGGGCCGACAGAAACACTGAAGCTTTCTTT.

The chain joins TRBV3-1 (or the pseudogene TRBV3-2) to TRBJ1-1; unclear D gene. V was cut by 5 bases and J by 1 base, with 8 bases left in between. This CDR3 region has 13 residues. Germline V gives CDR1 LGHDT, CDR2 YNNKEL (reference sequence). For the CDR3, the DNA is TGTGCCAGCAGCGCACGACAGAACACTGAAGCTTTCTTT. As protein: CASSARQNTEAFF.

This clone appeared a few times. The chain has TRBV7-2 and TRBJ2-1, with TRBD2 matching over 13 bases. CDR3 length equals 18 residues. With V trimmed by 5 bases and J by 5 bases, 12 bases remained unmatched. Germline loops: CDR1 SGHTA, CDR2 FQGNSA. DNA of the CDR3: TGTGCCAGCAGCCCCTGGCCCCGGACTAGCGGGGGTCACAATGAGCAGTTCTTC. It is translated as CASSPWPRTSGGHNEQFF.

This chain uses TRBV3-1 (or the pseudogene TRBV3-2) with TRBJ1-6; D remains ambiguous. The V end was cut by 3 bases, the J end by 6 bases, with 9 bases between. The CDR3 totals 14 residues. In germline, CDR1 is LGHDT, CDR2 YNNKEL (reference sequence). The CDR3 protein is CASSHLEANSPLHF. In nucleotides, the CDR3 is TGTGCCAGCAGCCACCTGGAGGCTAATTCACCCCTCCACTTT.

V is TRBV7-2 and J is TRBJ2-1; 10 nucleotides agree with TRBD1. V lost 7 bases and J lost 8; bases outside the gene matches: 11. CDR3 size: 15 residues. Per germline, CDR1 SGHTA and CDR2 FQGNSA. CDR3 DNA: TGTGCCAGCACCCCGGGACAGGGGATGCGGTATGAGCAGTTCTTC. It codes for CASTPGQGMRYEQFF.

The gene calls are TRBV30 and TRBJ1-2; TRBD1 matches at 9 bases. The V gene's germline CDR1 is GTSNPN and CDR2 SVGIG (reference sequence). V shed 5 bases and J 8 bases; nucleotides not matched to a gene: 6. The CDR3 has 12 amino acids. CDR3 amino acids: CAWGTGSLGYTF. The CDR3 DNA follows: TGTGCCTGGGGGACAGGGTCCCTGGGCTACACCTTC.

The chain joins TRBV30 to TRBJ1-5; 8 bases agree with TRBD1. This CDR3 contains 13 residues. The germline CDR1 and CDR2 sequences are GTSNPN and SVGIG (reference sequence). The J segment lost 7 bases and the V segment lost 8 bases, leaving 10 bases of the junction unmatched. The CDR3 DNA reads TGTGCCCACGACAGGGGATGGGGACAGCCCCAGCATTTT. As protein: CAHDRGWGQPQHF.

The chain is built from TRBV4-3 and TRBJ1-2, with 10 positions matching TRBD1. The CDR3 consists of 15 residues. V lost 4 bases, J lost 5 bases, and 7 bases stayed unmatched. CDR1 is LGHNA and CDR2 is YSLEER in the germline V gene. CDR3 DNA: TGCGCCAGCAGCCTAGAGACAGGGGGCTGGTATGGCTACACCTTC. It yields the protein CASSLETGGWYGYTF.

The rearrangement links TRBV9 to TRBJ2-7; D tentatively reads TRBD1 or TRBD2 (6 bases each). Germline-derived CDR1 and CDR2 are SGDLS and YYNGEE. This CDR3 region has 14 residues. V gave up 1 base and J gave up 4 bases, with 12 bases separating them. The CDR3 bases are TGTGCCAGCAGCGTATCAGGGGCGGGATACGAGCAGTACTTC. Protein sequence: CASSVSGAGYEQYF.

CDR3 region: CASSVLLVKETQYF. The CDR3 nucleotides are TGTGCCAGCAGTGTTCTACTAGTGAAGGAGACCCAGTACTTC. This chain links TRBV9 with TRBJ2-5; possible D gene TRBD2, 5 bases. The V end lost 5 bases, the J end lost 5 bases, and 16 bases lay between the germline ends. In germline, CDR1 is SGDLS, CDR2 YYNGEE. CDR3 size: 14 residues.

The chain has TRBV5-6 and TRBJ2-1; D remains ambiguous. The CDR3 extends over 12 amino acids. Germline assignment: CDR1 SGHDT and CDR2 YYEEEE. V lost 5 bases, J lost 3 bases, and 6 bases lay in between. Here the CDR3 DNA reads TGTGCCAGCAGGCTCTACTACAATGAGCAGTTCTTC. Translation: CASRLYYNEQFF.

V is TRBV7-3 and J is TRBJ2-1; the D gene is possibly TRBD1 (6 bases). Germline V CDR1 and CDR2: SGHTA, FQGTGA. V was cut by 6 bases and J by 6 bases, with 15 bases left in between. The CDR3 has 14 amino acids. CDR3 DNA sequence: TGTGCCAGCAGGTTTGACAGGTGGTCCAATGAGCAGTTCTTC. This sequence encodes CASRFDRWSNEQFF.

This chain joins TRBV7-6 and TRBJ2-3, with D hard to call. Germline CDR1 SGHVS, CDR2 FNYEAQ. The length of the CDR3 is 16 residues. Trimming left V 2 bases short and J 1 base short, with 13 bases between. CDR3 residues: CASSLISESRTDTQYF. The CDR3 bases are TGTGCCAGCAGCTTAATTAGTGAGAGCCGCACAGATACGCAGTATTTT.